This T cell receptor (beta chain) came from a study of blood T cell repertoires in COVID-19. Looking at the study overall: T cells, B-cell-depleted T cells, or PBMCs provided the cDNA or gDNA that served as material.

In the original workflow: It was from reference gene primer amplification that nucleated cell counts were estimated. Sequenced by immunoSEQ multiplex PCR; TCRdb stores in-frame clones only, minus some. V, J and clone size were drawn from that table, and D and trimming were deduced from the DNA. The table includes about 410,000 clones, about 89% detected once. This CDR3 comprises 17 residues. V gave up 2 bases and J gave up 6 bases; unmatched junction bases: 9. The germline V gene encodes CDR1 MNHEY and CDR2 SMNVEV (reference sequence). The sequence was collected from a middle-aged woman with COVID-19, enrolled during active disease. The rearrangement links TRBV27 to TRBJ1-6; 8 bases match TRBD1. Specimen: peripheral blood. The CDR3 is CASSLGAGGAPNSPLHF. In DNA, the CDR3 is TGTGCCAGCAGTTTAGGGGCAGGGGGCGCACCTAATTCACCCCTCCACTTT.